The 6 T cell receptor beta chains below all came from one sample that was sequenced in a study of CD8 T cells in ankylosing spondylitis. TCRdb passed the 5' RACE reads through MiXCR, listing each CDR3 protein once. Among approximately 350,000 distinct CDR3 sequences listed, about 14% were seen once. The sample taken for sequencing was blood, either unsorted or a sorted T cell fraction (not recorded which). These receptor sequences come from a male donor with ankylosing spondylitis or in good health (not recorded which).

There are a few counts of this clonotype. The chain recombines TRBV20-1 with TRBJ1-2, with TRBD1 as a possible D gene (6 bases). Trimming cost V 6 bases and J 6 bases, with 14 bases left between them. CDR1 DFQATT and CDR2 SNEGSKA come from the germline V gene (reference sequence). The CDR3 length is 12 residues. CDR3 in amino acids: CSARRGTDGYTF. Written as DNA, the CDR3 is TGCAGTGCCCGGAGGGGGACGGATGGCTACACCTTC.

This clonotype was counted at least ten times. The V gene is TRBV4-1, the J gene TRBJ2-1, with 9 bases fitting TRBD1. After removal of 3 bases from V and 0 bases from J, the junction contained 9 bases not matched to a gene. CDR1 is MGHRA and CDR2 is YSYEKL in the germline V gene. The CDR3 covers 18 residues. Here the CDR3 DNA reads TGCGCCAGCAGCCACCAAGGGTTGACAGGGGGCTCCTACAATGAGCAGTTCTTC. It translates to CASSHQGLTGGSYNEQFF.

This clonotype was found a few times. The V call is TRBV20-1, the J call TRBJ2-1, with 9 bases fitting TRBD2. Germline V gene lookup returns CDR1 DFQATT and CDR2 SNEGSKA (reference sequence). The CDR3 has 15 residues. V dropped 0 bases and J dropped 4; count of bases not matched to a gene: 4. As DNA, the CDR3 is TGCAGTGCTAGAGATTGGGCGGGAGGGTACAATGAGCAGTTCTTC. Its translation: CSARDWAGGYNEQFF.

This clonotype occurred many times. This chain connects TRBV12-3 or TRBV12-4 to TRBJ2-2; D is uncertain. The CDR3 is 15 amino acids. The V end was cut by 4 bases, the J end by 0 bases, with 9 bases between. The CDR3 DNA sequence: TGTGCCAGCAGTTATGGTACAGCGAACACCGGGGAGCTGTTTTTT. Protein product: CASSYGTANTGELFF.

This chain links TRBV20-1 with TRBJ1-3; D is ambiguous. Germline V gene data show CDR1 as DFQATT and CDR2 as SNEGSKA (reference sequence). The CDR3 has 15 amino acids. V lost 5 bases, J lost 0 bases, and 14 bases lay in between. The CDR3 bases are TGCAGTGCTCGCAGGAGGGTGAGCTCTGGAAACACCATATATTTT. Its translation: CSARRRVSSGNTIYF.

A note on this clonotype: A read error may account for a junction end that differs from germline. V and J are TRBV2 and TRBJ2-5, with D perhaps matching TRBD1 (7 bases). CDR3 size: 12 residues. Germline loops: CDR1 SNHLY, CDR2 FYNNEI. The CDR3 sequence is CASSQGGEAQYF. The CDR3 DNA follows: TGTGCCAGCAGTCAGGGGGGAGAGGCCCAGTACTTC. Together with reference TRBV2 and TRBJ2-5, the CDR3 gives the full variable domain: EPEVTQTPSHQVTQMGQEVILRCVPISNHLYFYWYRQILGQKVEFLVSFYNNEISEKSEIFDDQFSVERPDGSNFTLKIRSTKLEDSAMYFCASSQGGEAQYFGPGTRLLVL.